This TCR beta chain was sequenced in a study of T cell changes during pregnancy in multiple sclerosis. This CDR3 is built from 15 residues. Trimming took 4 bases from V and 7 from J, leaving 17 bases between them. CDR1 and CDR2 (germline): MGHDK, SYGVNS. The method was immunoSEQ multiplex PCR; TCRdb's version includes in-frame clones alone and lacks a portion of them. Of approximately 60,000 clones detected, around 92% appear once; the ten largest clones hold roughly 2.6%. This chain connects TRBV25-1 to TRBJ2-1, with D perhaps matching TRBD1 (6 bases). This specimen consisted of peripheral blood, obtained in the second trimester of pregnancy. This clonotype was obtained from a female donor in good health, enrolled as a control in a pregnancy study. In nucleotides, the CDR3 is TGTGCCAGCAGTGGGGGGCCAAACAGAGGGAATGAGCAGTTCTTC. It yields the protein CASSGGPNRGNEQFF.